Below, one T cell receptor beta chain is given with its context. This entry belongs to a study of blood T cell repertoires in COVID-19. Study details: PBMCs, B-cell-depleted T cells, or T cells were the source of the cDNA or gDNA that made up the material.

CDR3 length: 15 amino acids. V lost 2 bases and J lost 4, with 15 bases in between. Germline CDR1 is SGHNT and CDR2 is YYREEE (reference sequence). Authors' processing steps: For nucleated cells, counts were estimated from reference gene primer amplification. Profiled with immunoSEQ multiplex PCR; TCRdb holds only in-frame clones, not every one. Clone size and V and J calls were adopted from that table, with D and trimming inferred from the DNA. Of roughly 48,000 clones listed, approximately 80% are singletons. The TCR was taken from a human donor with active or convalescent COVID-19. The donor label of this sample is uncertain. Sequencing was carried out using peripheral blood. This chain connects TRBV5-4 to TRBJ1-1; possible D gene TRBD1, 5 bases. CDR3 sequence reads: CASSLWSGGVTEAFF. In DNA form, the CDR3 reads TGTGCCAGCAGCTTATGGTCCGGGGGAGTCACTGAAGCTTTCTTT.